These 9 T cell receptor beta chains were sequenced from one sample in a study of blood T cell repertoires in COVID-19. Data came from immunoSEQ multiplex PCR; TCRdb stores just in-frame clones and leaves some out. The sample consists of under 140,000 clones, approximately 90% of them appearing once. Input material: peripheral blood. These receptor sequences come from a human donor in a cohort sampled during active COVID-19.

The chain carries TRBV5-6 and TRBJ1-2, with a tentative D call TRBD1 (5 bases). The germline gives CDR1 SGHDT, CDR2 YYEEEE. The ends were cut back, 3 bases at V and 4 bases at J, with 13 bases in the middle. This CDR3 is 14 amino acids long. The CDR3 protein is CASSSRVWGYGYTF. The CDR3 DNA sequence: TGTGCCAGCAGCTCCAGGGTTTGGGGCTATGGCTACACCTTC. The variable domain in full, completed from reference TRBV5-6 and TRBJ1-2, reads DAGVTQSPTHLIKTRGQQVTLRCSPKSGHDTVSWYQQALGQGPQFIFQYYEEEERQRGNFPDRFSGHQFPNYSSELNVNALLLGDSALYLCASSSRVWGYGYTFGSGTRLTVV.

As DNA, the CDR3 is TGTGCCAGCAGAGGACAAGGGACCGGGGAGCTGTTTTTT. Its translation is CASRGQGTGELFF. The rearrangement uses TRBV27 and TRBJ2-2; perhaps TRBD1 as D (5 bases). Germline V gene lookup returns CDR1 MNHEY and CDR2 SMNVEV (reference sequence). V shed 6 bases and J shed 5 bases, with 10 bases lying between them. CDR3 length: 13 amino acids.

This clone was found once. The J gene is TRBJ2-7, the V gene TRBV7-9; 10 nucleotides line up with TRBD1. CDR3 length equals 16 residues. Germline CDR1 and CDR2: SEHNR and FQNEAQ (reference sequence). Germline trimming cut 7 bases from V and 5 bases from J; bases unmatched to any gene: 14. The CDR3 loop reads CASTTGGTGVSNEQYF. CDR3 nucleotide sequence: TGTGCCAGCACCACGGGTGGGACAGGGGTTAGCAACGAGCAGTACTTC.

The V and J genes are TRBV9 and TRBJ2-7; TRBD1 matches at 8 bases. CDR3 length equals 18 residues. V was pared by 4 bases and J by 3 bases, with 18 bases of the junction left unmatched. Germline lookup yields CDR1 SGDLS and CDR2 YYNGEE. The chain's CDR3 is CASSLQVPGTGKNYEQYF. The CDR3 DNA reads TGTGCCAGCAGCCTCCAAGTCCCCGGGACAGGAAAGAACTACGAGCAGTACTTC.

The CDR3 DNA is TGTGCCAGCAGTACAGGGGGCGCGGGGACCGGGGAGCTGTTTTTT. Protein product: CASSTGGAGTGELFF. This chain connects TRBV28 to TRBJ2-2, with 9 bases matching TRBD1. Germline V gives CDR1 MDHEN, CDR2 SYDVKM. V was clipped by 5 bases and J by 5 bases; unmatched bases: 6. The CDR3 sequence is 15 residues long.

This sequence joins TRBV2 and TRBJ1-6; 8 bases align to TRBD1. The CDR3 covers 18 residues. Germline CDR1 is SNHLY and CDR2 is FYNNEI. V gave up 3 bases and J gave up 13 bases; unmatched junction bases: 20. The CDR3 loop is CASSDPRFSGTGGSPLHF. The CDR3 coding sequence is TGTGCCAGCAGTGACCCGAGGTTTAGTGGCACAGGGGGGAGTCCCCTCCACTTT.

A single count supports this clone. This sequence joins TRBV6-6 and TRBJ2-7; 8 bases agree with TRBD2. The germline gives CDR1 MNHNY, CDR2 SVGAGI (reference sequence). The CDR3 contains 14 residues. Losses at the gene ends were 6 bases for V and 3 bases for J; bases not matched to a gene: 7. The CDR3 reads CASRLLAESYEQYF. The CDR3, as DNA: TGTGCCAGCAGGCTACTAGCGGAAAGCTACGAGCAGTACTTC.

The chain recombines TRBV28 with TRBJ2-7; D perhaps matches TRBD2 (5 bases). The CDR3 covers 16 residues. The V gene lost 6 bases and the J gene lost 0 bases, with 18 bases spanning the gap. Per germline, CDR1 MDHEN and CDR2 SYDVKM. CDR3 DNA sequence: TGTGCCAGCAGAACGATACGGGGAGTCTCCTCCTACGAGCAGTACTTC. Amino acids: CASRTIRGVSSYEQYF.

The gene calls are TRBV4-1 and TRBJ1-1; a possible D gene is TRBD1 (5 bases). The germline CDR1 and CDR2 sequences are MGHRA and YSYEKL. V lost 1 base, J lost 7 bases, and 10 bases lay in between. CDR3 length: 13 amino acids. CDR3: CASSQGRGSEAFF. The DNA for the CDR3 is TGCGCCAGCAGCCAAGGGCGGGGCAGTGAAGCTTTCTTT.